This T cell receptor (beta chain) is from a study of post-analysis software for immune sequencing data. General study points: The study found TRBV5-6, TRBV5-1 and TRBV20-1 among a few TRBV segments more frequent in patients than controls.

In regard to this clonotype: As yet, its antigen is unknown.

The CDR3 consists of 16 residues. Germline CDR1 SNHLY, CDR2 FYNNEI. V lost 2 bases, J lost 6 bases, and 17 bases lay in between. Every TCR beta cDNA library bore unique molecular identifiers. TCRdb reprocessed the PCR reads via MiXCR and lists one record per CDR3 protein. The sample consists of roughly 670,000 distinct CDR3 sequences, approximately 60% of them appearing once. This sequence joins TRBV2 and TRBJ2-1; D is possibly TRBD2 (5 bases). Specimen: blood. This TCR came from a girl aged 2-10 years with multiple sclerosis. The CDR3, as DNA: TGTGCCAGCAGTGAATTTGGTAGCGCAAACGTCAATGAGCAGTTCTTC. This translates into CASSEFGSANVNEQFF.